These 5 T cell receptor beta chains originate from one sample sequenced in a study of CD8+ T cells in alopecia areata. In each case, RNA was isolated and then reverse transcribed into cDNA as the sequencing template. Sequencing was performed with immunoSEQ multiplex PCR; in TCRdb, only in-frame clones are kept and a portion is missing. Seen here are about 190,000 clones, around three fifths observed once, and the top ten hold approximately 1%. This sample's treatment: oral pan-JAK inhibitor, 5-10 mg twice daily. The material sequenced was CD4+ T cells sorted from blood, taken at week 24, from a patient treated with tofacitinib. These receptors came from a human donor with alopecia areata.

This clone was detected ten times or more. The junction does not match germline at one end; this may be a read error. The chain links TRBV7-2 to TRBJ1-1, with D maybe TRBD1 (5 bases). Germline CDR1 and CDR2: SGHTA and FQGNSA. The CDR3 length is 14 residues. In DNA form, the CDR3 reads TGTGCCAGCAGCACGGGACCGATGAACTCTGAAGCTTTCTTT. As protein: CASSTGPMNSEAFF.

The chain couples TRBV5-4 to TRBJ2-7; tentative D call: TRBD2 (5 bases). Germline CDR1 is SGHNT and CDR2 is YYREEE (reference sequence). The CDR3 is 12 amino acids. The germline V and J ends were trimmed by 3 bases and 3 bases, with 7 bases remaining between them. The CDR3 DNA reads as TGTGCCAGCAGCTCCGGACTCTACGAGCAGTACTTC. This encodes CASSSGLYEQYF.

The CDR3 loop is CASSPDRGRELTEAFF. CDR3 coding DNA: TGTGCCAGCAGCCCTGACAGGGGTCGTGAGCTAACTGAAGCTTTCTTT. This sequence joins TRBV11-2 and TRBJ1-1; 8 positions agree with TRBD1. CDR1 and CDR2 from the germline V gene are SGHAT and FQNNGV. V dropped 5 bases and J dropped 5; count of bases not matched to a gene: 13. This CDR3 is 16 amino acids long.

The V and J genes are TRBV30 and TRBJ2-5; D perhaps matches TRBD1 (5 bases). There are 13 residues in the CDR3. Between the trimmed V and J ends, which lost 0 bases and 5 bases, there was a span of 10 bases. The germline gives CDR1 GTSNPN, CDR2 SVGIG (reference sequence). CDR3 sequence: CAWSVPGKETQYF. In DNA form, the CDR3 reads TGTGCCTGGAGTGTACCAGGGAAGGAGACCCAGTACTTC.

The CDR3 loop is CASSEQGLRELFF. CDR3 nucleotide sequence: TGTGCCAGCAGTGAACAGGGGTTACGGGAGCTGTTTTTT. The V and J genes are TRBV6-5 and TRBJ2-2; 7 nucleotides match TRBD1. J gave up 9 bases and V 5 bases, and 6 bases lay outside the gene matches. The CDR3 extends over 13 amino acids. CDR1 is MNHEY and CDR2 is SVGAGI in the germline V gene.